This T cell receptor (beta chain) stems from a study of cytomegalovirus exposure and HLA in healthy donors. The data were produced by immunoSEQ multiplex PCR, yet TCRdb's version contains in-frame clones alone and is incomplete. The sample contains 100,000 to 150,000 clones, approximately 94% of which appear only once. This clonotype originated in a woman between 18 and 29 years old in good health and CMV-seronegative. Sequenced material: PBMCs.

CDR3 protein: CASSVDPGLSTDTQYF. In DNA form, the CDR3 reads TGTGCCAGCAGCGTCGACCCGGGACTCTCCACAGATACGCAGTATTTT. V is TRBV9 and J is TRBJ2-3, with D possibly being TRBD2 (6 bases). The CDR3 is made up of 16 amino acids. V lost 2 bases and J lost 2, with 15 bases in between. Germline V gene data show CDR1 as SGDLS and CDR2 as YYNGEE.